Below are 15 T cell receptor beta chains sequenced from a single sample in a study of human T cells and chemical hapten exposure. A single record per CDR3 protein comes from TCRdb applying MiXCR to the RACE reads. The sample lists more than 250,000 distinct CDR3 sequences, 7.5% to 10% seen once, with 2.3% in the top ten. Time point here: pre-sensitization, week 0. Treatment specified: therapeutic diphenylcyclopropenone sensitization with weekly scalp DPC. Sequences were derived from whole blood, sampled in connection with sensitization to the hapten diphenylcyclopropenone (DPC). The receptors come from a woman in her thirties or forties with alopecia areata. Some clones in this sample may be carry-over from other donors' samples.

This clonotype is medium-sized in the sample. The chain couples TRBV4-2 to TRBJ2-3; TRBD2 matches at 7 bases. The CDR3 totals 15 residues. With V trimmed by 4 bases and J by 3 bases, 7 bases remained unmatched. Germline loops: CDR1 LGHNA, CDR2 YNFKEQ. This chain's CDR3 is CASSLGEGQTDTQYF. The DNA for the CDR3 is TGTGCCAGCAGCCTGGGGGAGGGCCAAACAGATACGCAGTATTTT.

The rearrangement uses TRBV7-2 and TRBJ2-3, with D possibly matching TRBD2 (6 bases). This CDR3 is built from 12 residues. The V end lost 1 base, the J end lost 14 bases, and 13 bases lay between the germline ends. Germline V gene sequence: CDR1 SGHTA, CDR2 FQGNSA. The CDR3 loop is CASSLEVGGWYF. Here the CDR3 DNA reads TGTGCCAGCAGCTTAGAGGTGGGAGGATGGTATTTT.

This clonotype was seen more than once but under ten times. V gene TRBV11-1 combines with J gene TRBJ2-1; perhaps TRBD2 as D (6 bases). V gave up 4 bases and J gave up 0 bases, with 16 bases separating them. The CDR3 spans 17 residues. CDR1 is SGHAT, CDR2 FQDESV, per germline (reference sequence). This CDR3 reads CASSSARDGGSYNEQFF. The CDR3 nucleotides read TGTGCCAGCAGCTCCGCCCGCGACGGGGGCTCCTACAATGAGCAGTTCTTC.

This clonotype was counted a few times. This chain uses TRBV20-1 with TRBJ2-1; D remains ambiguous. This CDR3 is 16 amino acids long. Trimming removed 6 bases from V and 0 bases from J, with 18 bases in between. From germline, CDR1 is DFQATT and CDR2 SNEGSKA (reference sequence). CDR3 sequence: CSATGTLIGSYNEQFF. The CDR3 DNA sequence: TGCAGTGCAACGGGCACTCTAATAGGCTCCTACAATGAGCAGTTCTTC.

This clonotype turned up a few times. CDR3 residues: CASSLDISNQPQHF. In nucleotides, the CDR3 is TGTGCCAGCAGCTTAGACATCAGCAATCAGCCCCAGCATTTT. This sequence joins TRBV7-9 and TRBJ1-5; D ambiguous. CDR1 and CDR2 (germline): SEHNR, FQNEAQ (reference sequence). CDR3 size: 14 residues. Trimming pared 1 base from V and 1 base from J, leaving 5 bases between.

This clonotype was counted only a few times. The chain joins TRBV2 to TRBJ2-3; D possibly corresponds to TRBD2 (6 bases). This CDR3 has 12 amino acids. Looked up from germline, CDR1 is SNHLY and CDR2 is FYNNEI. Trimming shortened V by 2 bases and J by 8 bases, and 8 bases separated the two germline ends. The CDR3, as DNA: TGTGCCAGCAGTGAATTGCGGGGTACGCAGTATTTT. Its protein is CASSELRGTQYF.

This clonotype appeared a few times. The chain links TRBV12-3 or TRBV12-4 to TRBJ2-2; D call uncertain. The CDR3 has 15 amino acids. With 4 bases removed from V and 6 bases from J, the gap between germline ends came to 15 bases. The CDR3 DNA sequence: TGTGCCAGCAGTTCACAAACGAGTTTTGCCGGGGAGCTGTTTTTT. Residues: CASSSQTSFAGELFF.

CDR3 residues: CATQRTTGRTGELFF. Here the CDR3 DNA reads TGTGCCACCCAACGGACGACAGGGAGGACCGGGGAGCTGTTTTTT. J is TRBJ2-2 and V is TRBV6-2 or TRBV6-3; D possibly corresponds to TRBD1 (7 bases). This CDR3 is built from 15 residues. V was pared by 10 bases and J by 5 bases, with 20 bases between. Germline values: CDR1 MNHEY, CDR2 SVGEGT.

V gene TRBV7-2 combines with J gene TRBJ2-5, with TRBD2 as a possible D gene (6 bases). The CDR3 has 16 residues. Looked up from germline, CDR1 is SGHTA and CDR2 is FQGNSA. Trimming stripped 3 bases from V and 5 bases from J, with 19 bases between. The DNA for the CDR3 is TGTGCCAGCAGCTTCCAAGCAGGAGGGGCTGCGGAGACCCAGTACTTC. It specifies CASSFQAGGAAETQYF. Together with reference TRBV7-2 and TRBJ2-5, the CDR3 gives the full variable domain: GAGVSQSPSNKVTEKGKDVELRCDPISGHTALYWYRQSLGQGLEFLIYFQGNSAPDKSGLPSDRFSAERTGGSVSTLTIQRTQQEDSAVYLCASSFQAGGAAETQYFGPGTRLLVL.

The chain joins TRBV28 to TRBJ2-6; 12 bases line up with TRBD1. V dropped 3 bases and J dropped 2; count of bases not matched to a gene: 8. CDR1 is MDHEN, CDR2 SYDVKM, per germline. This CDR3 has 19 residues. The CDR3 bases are TGTGCCAGCAGTTTCATTCGGGGACAGGGGGCAACTGGGGCCAACGTCCTGACTTTC. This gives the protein CASSFIRGQGATGANVLTF. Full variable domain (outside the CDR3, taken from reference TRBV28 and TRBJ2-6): DVKVTQSSRYLVKRTGEKVFLECVQDMDHENMFWYRQDPGLGLRLIYFSYDVKMKEKGDIPEGYSVSREKKERFSLILESASTNQTSMYLCASSFIRGQGATGANVLTFGAGSRLTVL.

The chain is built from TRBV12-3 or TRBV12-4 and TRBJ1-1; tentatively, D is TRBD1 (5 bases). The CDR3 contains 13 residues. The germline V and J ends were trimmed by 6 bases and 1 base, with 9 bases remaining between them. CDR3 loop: CASSRGTNTEAFF. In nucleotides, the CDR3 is TGTGCCAGCAGCCGGGGCACGAACACTGAAGCTTTCTTT.

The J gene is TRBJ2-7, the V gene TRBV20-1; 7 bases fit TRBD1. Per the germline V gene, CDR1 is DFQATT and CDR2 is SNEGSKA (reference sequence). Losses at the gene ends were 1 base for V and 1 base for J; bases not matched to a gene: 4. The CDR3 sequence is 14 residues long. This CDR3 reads CSARGHRGSYEQYF. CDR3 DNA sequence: TGCAGTGCTAGAGGACACAGGGGATCCTACGAGCAGTACTTC.

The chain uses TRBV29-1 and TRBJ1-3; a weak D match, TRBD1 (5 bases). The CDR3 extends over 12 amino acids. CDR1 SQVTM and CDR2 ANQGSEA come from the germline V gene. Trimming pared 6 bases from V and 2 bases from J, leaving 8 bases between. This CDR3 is CSVDSPGNTIYF. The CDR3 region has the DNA TGCAGCGTCGACAGCCCTGGAAACACCATATATTTT. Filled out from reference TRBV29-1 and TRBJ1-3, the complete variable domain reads SAVISQKPSRDICQRGTSLTIQCQVDSQVTMMFWYRQQPGQSLTLIATANQGSEATYESGFVIDKFPISRPNLTFSTLTVSNMSPEDSSIYLCSVDSPGNTIYFGEGSWLTVV.

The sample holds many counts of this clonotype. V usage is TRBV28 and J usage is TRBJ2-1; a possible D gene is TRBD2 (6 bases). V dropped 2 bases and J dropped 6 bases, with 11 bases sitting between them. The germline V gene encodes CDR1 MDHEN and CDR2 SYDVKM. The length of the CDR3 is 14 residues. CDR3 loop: CASSLTSPSNEQFF. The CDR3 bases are TGTGCCAGCAGTTTAACTAGCCCGTCCAATGAGCAGTTCTTC. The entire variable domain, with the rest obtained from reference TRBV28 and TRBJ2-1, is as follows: DVKVTQSSRYLVKRTGEKVFLECVQDMDHENMFWYRQDPGLGLRLIYFSYDVKMKEKGDIPEGYSVSREKKERFSLILESASTNQTSMYLCASSLTSPSNEQFFGPGTRLTVL.

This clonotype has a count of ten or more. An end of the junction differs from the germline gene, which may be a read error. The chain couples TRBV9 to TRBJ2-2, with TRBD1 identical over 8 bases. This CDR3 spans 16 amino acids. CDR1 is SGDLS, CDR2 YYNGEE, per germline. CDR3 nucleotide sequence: TGTGCCAGCAGCGGTGACAGGGGCCCGAAAACCGGGGAGCTGTTTTTT. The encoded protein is CASSGDRGPKTGELFF. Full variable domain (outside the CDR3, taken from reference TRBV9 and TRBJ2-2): DSGVTQTPKHLITATGQRVTLRCSPRSGDLSVYWYQQSLDQGLQFLIQYYNGEERAKGNILERFSAQQFPDLHSELNLSSLELGDSALYFCASSGDRGPKTGELFFGEGSRLTVL.